The clone carrying this T cell receptor beta chain was seen many times. Its antigen is not known. Hyperthyroidism had been newly diagnosed in patients aged 18 to 65, and its duration was under 2 months. In making diagnoses, clinical symptoms, serum thyroxine and TRAb, thyroid ultrasound and orbital computed tomography were all used. V dropped 0 bases and J dropped 2 bases, with 8 bases sitting between them. CDR3 length equals 15 residues. The germline CDR1 and CDR2 sequences are MGHRA and YSYEKL. This record belongs to a study of T cells in Graves' hyperthyroidism and ophthalmopathy. The wider study: Sampling of peripheral blood happened at initial diagnosis, prior to any treatment.

The study, taken as a whole, reports: Ophthalmopathy was predicted by the model a median of 6.5 months ahead of onset.

Regions amplified from RNA transcripts were the TCR beta CDR3 regions. First-round RT-PCR with HTBI primers amplified the TCR CDR3 region. TCRdb reanalysed the multiplex PCR reads using MiXCR and keeps one entry per CDR3 protein. Of 300,000 to 500,000 distinct CDR3 sequences listed, about 15% are singletons. The clonotype was recovered from a woman aged 30 to 39 with Graves' hyperthyroidism. This chain connects TRBV4-1 to TRBJ1-5, with unresolved D. Sequencing input: blood. The CDR3 DNA is TGCGCCAGCAGCCAAGATCAAGGAGGCAATCAGCCCCAGCATTTT. Its translation: CASSQDQGGNQPQHF.